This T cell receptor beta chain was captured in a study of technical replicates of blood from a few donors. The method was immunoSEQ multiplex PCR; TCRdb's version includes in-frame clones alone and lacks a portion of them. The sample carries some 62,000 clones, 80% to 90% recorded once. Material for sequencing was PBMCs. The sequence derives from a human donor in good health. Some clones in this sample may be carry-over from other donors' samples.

In nucleotides, the CDR3 is TGTGCCAGCAGTTACTCTATCCGAGCCCCTTCCCAAAAAGCTTTCTTT. Translating gives CASSYSIRAPSQKAFF. The chain is built from TRBV6-6 and TRBJ1-1; no clear D gene. Germline values: CDR1 MNHNY, CDR2 SVGAGI (reference sequence). This CDR3 is 16 amino acids long. V lost 0 bases and J 9 bases, leaving 20 bases between the germline ends.